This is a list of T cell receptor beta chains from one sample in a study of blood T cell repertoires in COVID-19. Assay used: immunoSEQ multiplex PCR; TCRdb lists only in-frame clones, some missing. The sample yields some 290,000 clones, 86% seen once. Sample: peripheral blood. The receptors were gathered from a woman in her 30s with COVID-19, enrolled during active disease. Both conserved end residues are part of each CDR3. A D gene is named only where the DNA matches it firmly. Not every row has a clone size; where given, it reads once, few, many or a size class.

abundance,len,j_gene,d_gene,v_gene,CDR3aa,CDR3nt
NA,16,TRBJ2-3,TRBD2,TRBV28,CASSPGLAGDTDTQYF,TGTGCCAGCAGTCCTGGACTAGCGGGGGACACAGATACGCAGTATTTT
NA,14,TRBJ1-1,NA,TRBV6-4,CASRVQQGNTEAFF,TGTGCCAGCAGGGTACAGCAGGGGAACACTGAAGCTTTCTTT
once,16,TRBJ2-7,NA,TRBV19,CASKKQEWDSVGEQYF,TGTGCCAGTAAGAAGCAGGAGTGGGACTCCGTGGGCGAGCAGTACTTC
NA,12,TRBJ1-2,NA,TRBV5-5,CASSREGYGYTF,TGTGCCAGCAGCCGGGAGGGATATGGCTACACCTTC
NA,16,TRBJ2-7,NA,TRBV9,CASSVHEETSSYEQYF,TGTGCCAGCAGCGTACATGAGGAGACGAGCTCCTACGAGCAGTACTTC
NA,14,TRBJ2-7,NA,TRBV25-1,CASSEPGSTYEQYF,TGTGCCAGCAGCGAACCAGGCAGCACCTACGAGCAGTACTTC
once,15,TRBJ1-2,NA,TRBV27,CASSPGAGVTYGYTF,TGTGCCAGCAGCCCCGGGGCAGGGGTTACCTATGGCTACACCTTC
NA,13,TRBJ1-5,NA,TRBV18,CASSPQGIQPQHF,TGTGCCAGCTCACCACAGGGGATACAGCCCCAGCATTTT
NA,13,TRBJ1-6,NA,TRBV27,CASSFGRGSPLHF,TGTGCCAGCAGTTTCGGCCGGGGTTCACCCCTCCACTTT
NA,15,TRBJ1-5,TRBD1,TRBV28,CASSYKNRGHQPQHF,TGTGCCAGCAGTTATAAAAACAGGGGTCATCAGCCCCAGCATTTT
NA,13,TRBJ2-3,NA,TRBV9,CASSASPSDTQYF,TGTGCCAGCAGCGCTTCCCCCTCAGATACGCAGTATTTT
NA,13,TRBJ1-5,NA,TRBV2,CASTLERNQPQHF,TGTGCCAGCACCCTAGAAAGAAATCAGCCCCAGCATTTT
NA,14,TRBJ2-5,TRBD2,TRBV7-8,CASSPVGGGETQYF,TGTGCCAGCAGCCCCGTTGGGGGGGGAGAGACCCAGTACTTC
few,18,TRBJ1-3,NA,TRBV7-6,CASSLGGGGRRSGNTIYF,TGTGCCAGCAGCTTAGGAGGGGGGGGGCGCAGGTCTGGAAACACCATATATTTT
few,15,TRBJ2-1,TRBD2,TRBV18,CASSPGLAGYNEQFF,TGTGCCAGCTCACCGGGGCTAGCGGGTTACAATGAGCAGTTCTTC
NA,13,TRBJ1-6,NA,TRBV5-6,CASSFPGISPLHF,TGTGCCAGCAGCTTTCCAGGGATCTCACCCCTCCACTTT
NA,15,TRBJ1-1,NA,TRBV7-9,CASSPWLVRNTEAFF,TGTGCCAGCAGCCCCTGGTTAGTCCGGAACACTGAAGCTTTCTTT
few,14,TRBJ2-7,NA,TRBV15,CATSSTKTGDEQYF,TGTGCCACCAGCAGTACAAAGACGGGGGACGAGCAGTACTTC
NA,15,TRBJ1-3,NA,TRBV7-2,CASSPAGLWGNTIYF,TGTGCCAGCAGCCCTGCGGGACTGTGGGGAAACACCATATATTTT
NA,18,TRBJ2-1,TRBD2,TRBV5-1,CASRIAPPLAELYNEQFF,TGCGCCAGCAGGATCGCCCCCCCTCTAGCGGAACTCTACAATGAGCAGTTCTTC
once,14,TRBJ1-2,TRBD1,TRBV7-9,CASSFTTGGFGYTF,TGTGCCAGCAGCTTTACAACAGGGGGCTTTGGCTACACCTTC
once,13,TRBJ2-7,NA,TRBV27,CASSLSAALEQYF,TGTGCCAGCAGTTTATCGGCGGCACTCGAGCAGTACTTC
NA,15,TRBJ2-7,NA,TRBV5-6,CASSSLVETNYEQYF,TGTGCCAGCAGCTCCCTGGTGGAGACTAACTACGAGCAGTACTTC
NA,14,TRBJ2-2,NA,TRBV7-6,CASSLVQDTGELFF,TGTGCCAGCAGCTTAGTACAGGACACCGGGGAGCTGTTTTTT
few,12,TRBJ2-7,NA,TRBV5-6,CASSLTAYEQYF,TGTGCCAGCAGTCTAACAGCCTACGAGCAGTACTTC
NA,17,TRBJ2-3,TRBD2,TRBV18,CASSPRVAGVITDTQYF,TGTGCCAGCTCACCCCGGGTAGCGGGGGTGATCACAGATACGCAGTATTTT
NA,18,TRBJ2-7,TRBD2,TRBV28,CASSGGPPAILAGLEQYF,TGTGCCAGCAGCGGGGGCCCCCCGGCGATCCTAGCGGGGCTTGAGCAGTACTTC
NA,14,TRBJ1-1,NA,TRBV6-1,CASSEEDRFIEAFF,TGTGCCAGCAGTGAAGAGGACAGATTCATTGAAGCTTTCTTT
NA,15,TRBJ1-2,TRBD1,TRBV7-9,CASSSSRTGIDGYTF,TGTGCCAGCAGCTCCTCGCGGACAGGGATTGATGGCTACACCTTC
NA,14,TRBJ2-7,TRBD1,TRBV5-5,CASSFETGSYEQYF,TGTGCCAGCAGCTTCGAGACAGGGTCCTACGAGCAGTACTTC
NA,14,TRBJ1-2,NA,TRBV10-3,CAIRGQQESYGYTF,TGTGCCATCAGAGGACAGCAAGAGAGCTATGGCTACACCTTC
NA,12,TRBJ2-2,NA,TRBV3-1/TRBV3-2,CASSPYTGELFF,TGTGCCAGCAGCCCCTACACCGGGGAGCTGTTTTTT
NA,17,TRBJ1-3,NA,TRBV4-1,CASSRGGVVSAGNTIYF,TGCGCCAGCAGCCGGGGAGGCGTAGTTTCAGCTGGAAACACCATATATTTT
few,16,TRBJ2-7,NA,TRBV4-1,CASSQVGTKSLNEQYF,TGCGCCAGCAGCCAAGTCGGGACAAAGAGCCTAAACGAGCAGTACTTC
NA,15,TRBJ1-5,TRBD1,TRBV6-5,CASNAGTGDNQPQHF,TGTGCCAGCAACGCCGGGACAGGGGACAATCAGCCCCAGCATTTT
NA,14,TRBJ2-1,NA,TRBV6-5,CASSSSVSYNEQFF,TGTGCCAGCAGTTCTAGCGTAAGCTACAATGAGCAGTTCTTC
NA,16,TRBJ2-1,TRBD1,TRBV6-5,CASSYSTGTGGDEQFF,TGTGCCAGCAGTTACTCGACGGGGACAGGGGGCGATGAGCAGTTCTTC
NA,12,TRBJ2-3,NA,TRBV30,CAWSRGTDTQYF,TGTGCCTGGAGTAGAGGCACAGATACGCAGTATTTT
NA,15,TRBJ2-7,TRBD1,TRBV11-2,CASSPRTGISYEQYF,TGTGCCAGCAGCCCTAGGACAGGGATATCCTACGAGCAGTACTTC
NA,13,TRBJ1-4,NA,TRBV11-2,CASSDQVNEKLFF,TGTGCCAGCAGCGACCAGGTTAATGAAAAACTGTTTTTT
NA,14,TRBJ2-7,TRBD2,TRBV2,CASSDSGVVREQYF,TGTGCCAGCAGTGACAGCGGGGTGGTTCGGGAGCAGTACTTC
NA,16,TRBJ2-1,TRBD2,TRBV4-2,CASSQETGTSINEQFF,TGTGCCAGCAGCCAAGAAACCGGGACTAGCATCAATGAGCAGTTCTTC
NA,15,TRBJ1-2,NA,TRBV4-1,CASSQIIPKPRDYTF,TGCGCCAGCAGCCAAATTATTCCAAAACCTAGAGACTACACCTTC
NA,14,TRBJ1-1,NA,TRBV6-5,CASSSSGEETEAFF,TGTGCCAGCAGTTCCTCGGGGGAGGAAACTGAAGCTTTCTTT
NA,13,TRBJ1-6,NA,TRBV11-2,CASSLAEELPLHF,TGTGCCAGCAGCTTAGCAGAGGAGTTACCCCTCCACTTT
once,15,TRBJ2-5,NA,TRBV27,CASSLRQQYQETQYF,TGTGCCAGCAGTTTAAGACAGCAGTACCAAGAGACCCAGTACTTC
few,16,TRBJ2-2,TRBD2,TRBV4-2,CASSPQRGSNTGELFF,TGTGCCAGCAGCCCACAGCGGGGTTCGAACACCGGGGAGCTGTTTTTT
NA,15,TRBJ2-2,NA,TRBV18,CASSPAGRNTGELFF,TGTGCCAGCTCACCAGCGGGGAGGAACACCGGGGAGCTGTTTTTT
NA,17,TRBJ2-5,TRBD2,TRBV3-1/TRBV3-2,CASSLGLAGVIQETQYF,TGTGCCAGCAGCCTGGGACTAGCGGGGGTAATACAAGAGACCCAGTACTTC
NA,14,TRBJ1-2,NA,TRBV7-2,CASSSGRGSDGYTF,TGTGCCAGCAGCTCCGGGAGAGGCTCGGATGGCTACACCTTC
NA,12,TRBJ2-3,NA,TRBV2,CASGGDTDTQYF,TGTGCCAGCGGCGGGGATACAGATACGCAGTATTTT
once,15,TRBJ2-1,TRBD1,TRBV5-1,CASSPGQGAYNEQFF,TGCGCCAGCAGCCCGGGACAGGGGGCCTACAATGAGCAGTTCTTC
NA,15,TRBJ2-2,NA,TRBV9,CASSVLAGGTGELFF,TGTGCCAGCAGCGTACTGGCGGGTGGTACCGGGGAGCTGTTTTTT
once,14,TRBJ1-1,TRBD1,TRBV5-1,CASSPGGGRTEAFF,TGCGCCAGCAGCCCTGGAGGGGGCCGTACTGAAGCTTTCTTT
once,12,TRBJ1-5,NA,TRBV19,CASSSGLQPQHF,TGTGCCAGTAGTTCGGGGTTACAGCCCCAGCATTTT
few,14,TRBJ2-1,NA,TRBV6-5,CASSPQPTDNEQFF,TGTGCCAGCAGTCCCCAACCCACGGACAATGAGCAGTTCTTC
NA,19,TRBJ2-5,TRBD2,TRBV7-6,CASSLGLAGGTDFQETQYF,TGTGCCAGCAGTTTAGGACTAGCGGGGGGCACCGACTTCCAAGAGACCCAGTACTTC
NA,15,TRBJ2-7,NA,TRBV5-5,CASSLRSGGPYEQYF,TGTGCCAGCAGCTTGCGGAGTGGGGGCCCATACGAGCAGTACTTC
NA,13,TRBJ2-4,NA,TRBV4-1,CASSPRTENIQYF,TGCGCCAGCAGCCCGAGGACAGAAAACATTCAGTACTTC
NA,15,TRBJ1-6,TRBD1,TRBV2,CARGTGGSTNSPLHF,TGTGCCAGAGGGACAGGGGGTTCCACAAATTCACCCCTCCACTTT